The text below deals with one T cell receptor beta chain. This sample is drawn from a study of blood T cells in healthy people across ages. Germline CDR1 and CDR2: SGHVS and FQNEAQ. CDR3 length equals 14 residues. V was trimmed by 2 bases and J by 11 bases, leaving 18 bases between them. Combining a sample-barcoded 5' primer with a J-beta primer mix, a second PCR ran for roughly 7 to 11 cycles. TCRdb processed the 5' RACE reads anew with MiXCR; each CDR3 protein has one entry. The sample contains 600,000 or so distinct CDR3 sequences, about 30% of which appear only once. The sequence derives from a woman of 80 years or more in good health. The material sequenced was blood. V and J are TRBV7-8 and TRBJ2-5; D ambiguous. The CDR3 region has the DNA TGTGCCAGCAGCTTATTGATAGGCAACAATGAGCAGTACTTC. Its protein is CASSLLIGNNEQYF.